A selection of T cell receptor beta chains follows, all from one sample in a study of T cells after yellow fever vaccination. TCRdb ran MiXCR on the 5' RACE reads and lists one entry per CDR3 protein. Among hundreds of thousands of distinct CDR3 sequences listed, 10% to 15% were seen once. The sample consisted of PBMCs, taken on the day of the yellow fever booster vaccination. All receptors derive from a young man who received the YFV17D yellow fever vaccine. Each CDR3 is given without its conserved first and last residue. Rows may omit the clone size; those that give it use once, few, many or a size class.

v_gene,abundance,j_gene,CDR3aa
TRBV28,NA,TRBJ2-2,ASSLGPLGTGELF
TRBV29-1,NA,TRBJ1-1,SVVGQGNAF
TRBV12-3/TRBV12-4,few,TRBJ2-7,ASSAGTVAYEQY
TRBV20-1,NA,TRBJ2-1,SRPGASGRTPSDEQF
TRBV29-1,NA,TRBJ2-5,SVPRESLQETQY
TRBV20-1,few,TRBJ1-1,SAPAQIYTEAF
TRBV5-1,few,TRBJ2-7,ASKSEPGHEQY
TRBV19,NA,TRBJ2-1,ASSVWGEGYNEQF
TRBV29-1,NA,TRBJ2-2,SYYSGANTGELF
TRBV12-3/TRBV12-4,few,TRBJ1-1,ASSFIPPSNTEAF
TRBV18,many,TRBJ2-5,ASSRNLGETQY
TRBV7-2,few,TRBJ2-7,ASSLPGAAYEQY
TRBV7-2,NA,TRBJ1-2,ASSSYLRGYT
TRBV29-1,NA,TRBJ1-2,SVAPGQNYGYT
TRBV12-3/TRBV12-4,few,TRBJ1-6,ASTPDRVNSPLH
TRBV9,many,TRBJ2-3,ASSYLGGTDTQY
TRBV7-2,NA,TRBJ2-3,ASSRGGGPDTQY
TRBV11-2,few,TRBJ1-4,ASSIANSLNEKLF
TRBV5-1,many,TRBJ2-1,ASSLLAEQF
TRBV27,few,TRBJ1-1,ASSLGTGGKAF
TRBV7-3,many,TRBJ2-1,ASSSLASGSSYNEQF
TRBV5-5,many,TRBJ2-7,ASRWIDGTSGFSYEQY
TRBV7-9,NA,TRBJ2-2,ARSLGPPGANTGELF
TRBV9,few,TRBJ2-5,ASSPSGFQETQY
TRBV12-5,few,TRBJ2-3,ASGLVVDSRRAFDTQY
TRBV5-1,few,TRBJ1-2,ASSPEGRNYGYT
TRBV5-5,few,TRBJ1-5,ASSRDTVYSNQPQH
TRBV20-1,NA,TRBJ1-4,SARYRGLQKLF
TRBV20-1,NA,TRBJ2-7,SAGGTPSYEQY
TRBV20-1,NA,TRBJ2-2,SATHSGTGELF
TRBV18,few,TRBJ2-5,ASSPGGRVQETQY
TRBV15,few,TRBJ2-2,ATRTDRVTGELF
TRBV30,NA,TRBJ2-5,AWSVGQGPETQY
TRBV7-2,many,TRBJ2-5,ASSHPWAEETQY
TRBV27,few,TRBJ2-7,ASSPSRGGYEQY